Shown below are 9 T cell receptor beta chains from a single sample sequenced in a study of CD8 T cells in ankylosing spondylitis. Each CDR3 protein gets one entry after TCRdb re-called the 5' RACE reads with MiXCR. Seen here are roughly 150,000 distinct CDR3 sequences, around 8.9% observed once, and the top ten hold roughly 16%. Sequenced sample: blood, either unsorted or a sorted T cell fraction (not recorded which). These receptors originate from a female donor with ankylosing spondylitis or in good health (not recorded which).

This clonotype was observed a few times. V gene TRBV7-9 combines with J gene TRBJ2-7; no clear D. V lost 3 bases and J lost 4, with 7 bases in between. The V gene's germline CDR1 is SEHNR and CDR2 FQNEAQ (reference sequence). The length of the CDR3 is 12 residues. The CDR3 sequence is CASSFVIYEQYF. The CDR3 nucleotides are TGTGCCAGCAGCTTCGTAATTTACGAGCAGTACTTC.

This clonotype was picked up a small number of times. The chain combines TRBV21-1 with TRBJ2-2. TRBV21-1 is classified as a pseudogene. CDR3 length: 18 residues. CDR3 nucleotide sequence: TGTGCCAGCAGCAATCACACCTCAAGGTTCCTGGGCACCGGGGAGCTGTTTTTT. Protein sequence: CASSNHTSRFLGTGELFF.

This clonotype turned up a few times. CDR3 amino acids: CAWGPGAEAFF. Here the CDR3 DNA reads TGTGCCTGGGGACCCGGGGCTGAAGCTTTCTTT. The chain recombines TRBV30 with TRBJ1-1; D ambiguous. Germline loops: CDR1 GTSNPN, CDR2 SVGIG (reference sequence). The V end was cut by 5 bases, the J end by 6 bases, with 10 bases between. The CDR3 runs 11 residues.

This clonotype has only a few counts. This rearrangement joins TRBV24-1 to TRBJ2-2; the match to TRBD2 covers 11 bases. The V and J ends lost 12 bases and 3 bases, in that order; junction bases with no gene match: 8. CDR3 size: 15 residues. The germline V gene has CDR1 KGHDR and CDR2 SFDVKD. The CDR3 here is CAAVAGGRHTGELFF. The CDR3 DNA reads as TGTGCCGCAGTAGCGGGAGGGCGTCACACCGGGGAGCTGTTTTTT.

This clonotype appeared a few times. The DNA for the CDR3 is TGTGCCAGCACCGGGACAGGTTTTTTGCCTGGCTCCTACAATGAGCAGTTCTTC. Translated: CASTGTGFLPGSYNEQFF. The chain links TRBV27 to TRBJ2-1; 8 bases line up with TRBD1. In germline, CDR1 is MNHEY, CDR2 SMNVEV (reference sequence). The CDR3 covers 18 residues. V was clipped by 7 bases and J by 0 bases; unmatched bases: 14.

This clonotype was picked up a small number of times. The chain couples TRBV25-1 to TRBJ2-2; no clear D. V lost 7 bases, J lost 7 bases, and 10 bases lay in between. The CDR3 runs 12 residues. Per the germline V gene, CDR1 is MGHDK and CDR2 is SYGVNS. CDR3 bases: TGTGCCAGCAAGAACGCTCACGGGGAGCTGTTTTTT. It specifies CASKNAHGELFF. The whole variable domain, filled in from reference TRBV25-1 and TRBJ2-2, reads EADIYQTPRYLVIGTGKKITLECSQTMGHDKMYWYQQDPGMELHLIHYSYGVNSTEKGDLSSESTVSRIRTEHFPLTLESARPSHTSQYLCASKNAHGELFFGEGSRLTVL.

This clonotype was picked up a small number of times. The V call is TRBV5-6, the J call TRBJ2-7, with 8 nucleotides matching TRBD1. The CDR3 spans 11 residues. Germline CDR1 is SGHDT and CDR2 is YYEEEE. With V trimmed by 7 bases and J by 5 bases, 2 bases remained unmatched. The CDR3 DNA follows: TGTGCCAGCTCGGACAGGGACGAGCAGTACTTC. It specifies CASSDRDEQYF. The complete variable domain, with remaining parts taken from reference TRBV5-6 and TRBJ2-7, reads DAGVTQSPTHLIKTRGQQVTLRCSPKSGHDTVSWYQQALGQGPQFIFQYYEEEERQRGNFPDRFSGHQFPNYSSELNVNALLLGDSALYLCASSDRDEQYFGPGTRLTVT.

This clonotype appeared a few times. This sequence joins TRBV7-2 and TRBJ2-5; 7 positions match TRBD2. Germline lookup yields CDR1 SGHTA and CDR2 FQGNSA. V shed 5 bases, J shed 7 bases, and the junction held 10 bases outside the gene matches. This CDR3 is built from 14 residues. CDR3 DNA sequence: TGTGCCAGCAGCCTCCGGCTAGCGGAGGGGACCCAGTACTTC. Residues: CASSLRLAEGTQYF.

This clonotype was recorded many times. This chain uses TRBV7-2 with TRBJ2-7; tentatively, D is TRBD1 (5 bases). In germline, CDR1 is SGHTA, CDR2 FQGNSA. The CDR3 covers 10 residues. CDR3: CATGSYEQYF. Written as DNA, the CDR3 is TGTGCTACAGGCAGCTACGAGCAGTACTTC.